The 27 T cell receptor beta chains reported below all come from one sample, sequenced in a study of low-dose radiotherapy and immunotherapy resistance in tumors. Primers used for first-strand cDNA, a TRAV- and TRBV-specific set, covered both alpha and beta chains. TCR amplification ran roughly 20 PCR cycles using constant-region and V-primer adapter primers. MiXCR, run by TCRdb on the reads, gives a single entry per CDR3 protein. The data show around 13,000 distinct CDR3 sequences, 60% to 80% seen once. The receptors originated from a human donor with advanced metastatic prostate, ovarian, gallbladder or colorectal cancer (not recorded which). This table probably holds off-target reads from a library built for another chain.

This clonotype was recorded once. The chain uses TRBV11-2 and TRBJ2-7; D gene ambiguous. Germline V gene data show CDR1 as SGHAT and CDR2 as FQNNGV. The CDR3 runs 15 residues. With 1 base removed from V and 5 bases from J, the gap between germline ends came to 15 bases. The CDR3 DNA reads TGTGCCAGCAGCTTAGTAAGTGGCAAGTCCCACGAGCAGTACTTC. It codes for CASSLVSGKSHEQYF.

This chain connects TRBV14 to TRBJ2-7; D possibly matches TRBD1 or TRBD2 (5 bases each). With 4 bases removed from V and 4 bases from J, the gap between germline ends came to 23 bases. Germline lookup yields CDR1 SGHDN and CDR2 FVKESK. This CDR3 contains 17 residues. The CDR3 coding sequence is TGTGCCAGCAGCCTAACGTATCAGGGAGCTAGCCCATACGAGCAGTACTTC. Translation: CASSLTYQGASPYEQYF.

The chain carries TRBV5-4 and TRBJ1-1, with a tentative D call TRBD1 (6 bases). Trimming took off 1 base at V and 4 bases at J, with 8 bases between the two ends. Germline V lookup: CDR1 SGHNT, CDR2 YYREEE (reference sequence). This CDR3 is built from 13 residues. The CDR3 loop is CASSLIGGTEAFF. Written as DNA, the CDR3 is TGTGCCAGCAGCTTGATAGGGGGCACTGAAGCTTTCTTT.

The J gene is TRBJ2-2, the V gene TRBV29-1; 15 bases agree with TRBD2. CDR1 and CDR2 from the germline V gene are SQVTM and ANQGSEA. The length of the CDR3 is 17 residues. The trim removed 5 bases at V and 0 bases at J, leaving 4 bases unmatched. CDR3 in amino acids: CSVRGLAGGPNTGELFF. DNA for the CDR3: TGCAGCGTTCGGGGACTAGCGGGGGGCCCGAACACCGGGGAGCTGTTTTTT.

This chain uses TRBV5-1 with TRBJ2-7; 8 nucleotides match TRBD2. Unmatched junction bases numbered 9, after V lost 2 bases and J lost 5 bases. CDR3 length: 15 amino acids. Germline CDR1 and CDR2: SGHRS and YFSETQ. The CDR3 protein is CASSFGGAVVHEQYF. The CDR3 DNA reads TGCGCCAGCAGCTTCGGGGGGGCGGTTGTTCACGAGCAGTACTTC.

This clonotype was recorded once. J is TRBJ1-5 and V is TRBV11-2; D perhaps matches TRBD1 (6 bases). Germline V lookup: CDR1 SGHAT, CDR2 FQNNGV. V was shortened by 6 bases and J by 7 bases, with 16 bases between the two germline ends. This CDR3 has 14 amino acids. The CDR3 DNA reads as TGTGCCAGCAGTCCCAGCGGGGGCATCCAGCCCCAGCATTTT. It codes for CASSPSGGIQPQHF.

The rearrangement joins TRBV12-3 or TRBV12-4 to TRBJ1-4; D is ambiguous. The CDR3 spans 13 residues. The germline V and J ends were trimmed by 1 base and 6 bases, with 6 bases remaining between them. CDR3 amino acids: CASSLGGYEKLFF. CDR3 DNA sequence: TGTGCCAGCAGTTTAGGGGGTTATGAAAAACTGTTTTTT.

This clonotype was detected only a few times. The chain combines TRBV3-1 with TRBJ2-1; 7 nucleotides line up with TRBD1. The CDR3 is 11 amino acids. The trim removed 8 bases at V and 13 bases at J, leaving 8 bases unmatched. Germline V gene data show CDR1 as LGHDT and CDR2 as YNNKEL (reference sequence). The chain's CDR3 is CASEDRLNQFF. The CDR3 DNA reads TGTGCCAGCGAGGACAGGCTTAATCAGTTCTTC.

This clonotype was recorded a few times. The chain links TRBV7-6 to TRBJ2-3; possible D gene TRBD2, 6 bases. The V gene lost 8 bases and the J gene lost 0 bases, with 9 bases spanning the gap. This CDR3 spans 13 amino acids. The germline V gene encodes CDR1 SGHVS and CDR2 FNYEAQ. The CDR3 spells CASEEGSTDTQYF. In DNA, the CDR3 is TGTGCCAGCGAGGAGGGTAGCACAGATACGCAGTATTTT.

CDR3 bases: TGTGCCAGCAGCCCGAGGGGCAGAACTAATGAAAAACTGTTTTTT. Translated: CASSPRGRTNEKLFF. V and J are TRBV5-8 and TRBJ1-4; D possibly corresponds to TRBD1 (5 bases). From germline, CDR1 is SGHTS and CDR2 YDEGEE. This CDR3 spans 15 amino acids. V was cut by 4 bases and J by 1 base, with 11 bases left in between.

CDR3 nucleotides: TGTGCCAGCAGCTTGGGGGGGCAGGCCACAGATACGCAGTATTTT. Encoded protein: CASSLGGQATDTQYF. The rearrangement joins TRBV5-4 to TRBJ2-3, with D tentatively TRBD1 (6 bases). Germline V gene sequence: CDR1 SGHNT, CDR2 YYREEE (reference sequence). V shed 0 bases and J shed 2 bases, with 10 bases lying between them. This CDR3 is 15 amino acids long.

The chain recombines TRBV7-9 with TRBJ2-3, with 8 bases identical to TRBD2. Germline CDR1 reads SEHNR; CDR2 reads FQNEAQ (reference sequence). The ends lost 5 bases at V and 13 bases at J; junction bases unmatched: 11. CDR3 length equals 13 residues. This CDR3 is CASSPGGEPPKYF. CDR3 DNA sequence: TGTGCCAGCAGCCCGGGGGGGGAACCTCCGAAGTATTTT. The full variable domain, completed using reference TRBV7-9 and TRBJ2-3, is DTGVSQNPRHKITKRGQNVTFRCDPISEHNRLYWYRQTLGQGPEFLTYFQNEAQLEKSRLLSDRFSAERPKGSFSTLEIQRTEQGDSAMYLCASSPGGEPPKYFGPGTRLTVL.

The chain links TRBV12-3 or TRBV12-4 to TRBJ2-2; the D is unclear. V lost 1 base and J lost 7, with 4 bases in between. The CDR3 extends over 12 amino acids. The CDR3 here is CASSLGNGELFF. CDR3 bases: TGTGCCAGCAGTTTAGGGAACGGGGAGCTGTTTTTT.

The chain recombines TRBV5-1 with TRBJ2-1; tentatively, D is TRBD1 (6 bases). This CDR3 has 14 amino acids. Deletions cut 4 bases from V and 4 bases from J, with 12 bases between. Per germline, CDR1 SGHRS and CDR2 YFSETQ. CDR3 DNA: TGCGCCAGCAGCGGGCAGGGGCTATACAATGAGCAGTTCTTC. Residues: CASSGQGLYNEQFF.

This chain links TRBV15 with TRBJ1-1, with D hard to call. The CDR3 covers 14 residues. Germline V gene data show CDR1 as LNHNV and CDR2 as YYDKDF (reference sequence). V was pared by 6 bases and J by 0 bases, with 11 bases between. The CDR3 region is CATSLQTLNTEAFF. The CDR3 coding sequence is TGTGCCACCAGTCTCCAGACCCTGAACACTGAAGCTTTCTTT.

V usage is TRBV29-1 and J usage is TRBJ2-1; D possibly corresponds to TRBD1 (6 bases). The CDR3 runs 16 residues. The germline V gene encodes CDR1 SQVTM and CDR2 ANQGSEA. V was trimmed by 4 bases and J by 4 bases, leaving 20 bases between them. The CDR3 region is CSVATLQGDLYNEQFF. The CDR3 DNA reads TGCAGCGTTGCGACCCTACAGGGTGATCTTTACAATGAGCAGTTCTTC.

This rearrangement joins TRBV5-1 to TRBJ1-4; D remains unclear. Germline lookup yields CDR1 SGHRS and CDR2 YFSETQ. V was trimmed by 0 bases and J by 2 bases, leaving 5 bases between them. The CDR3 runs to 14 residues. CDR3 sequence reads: CASSLEGTNEKLFF. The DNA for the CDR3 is TGCGCCAGCAGCTTGGAAGGCACTAATGAAAAACTGTTTTTT.

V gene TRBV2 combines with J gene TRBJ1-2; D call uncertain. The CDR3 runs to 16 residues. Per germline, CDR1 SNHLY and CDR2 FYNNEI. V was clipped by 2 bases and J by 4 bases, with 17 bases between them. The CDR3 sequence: CASSEPRVGWSYGYTF. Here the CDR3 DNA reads TGTGCCAGCAGTGAACCCCGGGTAGGGTGGAGCTATGGCTACACCTTC.

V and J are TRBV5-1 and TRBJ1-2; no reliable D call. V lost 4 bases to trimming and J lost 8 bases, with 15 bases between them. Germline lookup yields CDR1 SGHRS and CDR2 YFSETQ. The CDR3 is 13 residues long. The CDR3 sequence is CASSTEEFRGYTF. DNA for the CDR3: TGCGCCAGCAGCACTGAGGAATTCCGCGGCTACACCTTC.

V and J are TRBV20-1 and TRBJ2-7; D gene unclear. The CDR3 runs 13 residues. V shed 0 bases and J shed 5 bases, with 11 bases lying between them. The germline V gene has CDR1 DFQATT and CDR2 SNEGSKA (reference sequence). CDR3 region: CSARDLGGNEQYF. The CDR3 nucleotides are TGCAGTGCTAGAGATCTGGGTGGGAACGAGCAGTACTTC.

CDR3: CASIGSGGDTQYF. Here the CDR3 DNA reads TGTGCCAGCATAGGCAGCGGGGGAGATACGCAGTATTTT. The chain is built from TRBV6-8 and TRBJ2-3; 8 nucleotides line up with TRBD2. Germline V lookup: CDR1 MNHGY, CDR2 SAAAGT. This CDR3 is built from 13 residues. V shed 7 bases, J shed 5 bases, and the junction held 5 bases outside the gene matches.

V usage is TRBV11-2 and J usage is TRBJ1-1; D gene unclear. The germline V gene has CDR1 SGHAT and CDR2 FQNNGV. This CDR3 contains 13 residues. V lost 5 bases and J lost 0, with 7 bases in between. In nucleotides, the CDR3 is TGTGCCAGCAGCGTCAACATGAACACTGAAGCTTTCTTT. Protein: CASSVNMNTEAFF.

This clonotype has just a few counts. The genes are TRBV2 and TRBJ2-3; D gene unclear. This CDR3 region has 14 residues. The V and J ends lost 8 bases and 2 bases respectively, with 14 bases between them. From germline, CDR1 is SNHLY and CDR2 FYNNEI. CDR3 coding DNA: TGTGCCAGCGGAAAGAGTTCCCTCACAGATACGCAGTATTTT. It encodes CASGKSSLTDTQYF.

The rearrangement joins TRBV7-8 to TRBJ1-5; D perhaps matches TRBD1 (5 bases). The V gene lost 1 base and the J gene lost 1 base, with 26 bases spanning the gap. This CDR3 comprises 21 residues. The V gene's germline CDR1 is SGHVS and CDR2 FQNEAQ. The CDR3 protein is CASSLGAGARTGVISNQPQHF. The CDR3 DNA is TGTGCCAGCAGCTTAGGGGCGGGTGCGCGCACGGGGGTAATCAGCAATCAGCCCCAGCATTTT.

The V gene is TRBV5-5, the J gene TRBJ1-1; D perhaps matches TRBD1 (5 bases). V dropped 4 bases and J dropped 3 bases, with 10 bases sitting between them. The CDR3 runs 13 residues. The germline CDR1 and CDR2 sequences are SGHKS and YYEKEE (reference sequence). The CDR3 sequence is CASSMEGYTEAFF. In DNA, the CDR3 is TGTGCCAGCAGCATGGAGGGGTACACTGAAGCTTTCTTT. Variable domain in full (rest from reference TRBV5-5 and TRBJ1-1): DAGVTQSPTHLIKTRGQQVTLRCSPISGHKSVSWYQQVLGQGPQFIFQYYEKEERGRGNFPDRFSARQFPNYSSELNVNALLLGDSALYLCASSMEGYTEAFFGQGTRLTVV.

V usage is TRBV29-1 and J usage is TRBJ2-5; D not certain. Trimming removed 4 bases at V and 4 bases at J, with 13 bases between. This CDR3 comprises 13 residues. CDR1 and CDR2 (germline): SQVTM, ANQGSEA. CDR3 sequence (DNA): TGCAGCGTTGTTGTCAGTTCGGGAGAGACCCAGTACTTC. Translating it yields CSVVVSSGETQYF.

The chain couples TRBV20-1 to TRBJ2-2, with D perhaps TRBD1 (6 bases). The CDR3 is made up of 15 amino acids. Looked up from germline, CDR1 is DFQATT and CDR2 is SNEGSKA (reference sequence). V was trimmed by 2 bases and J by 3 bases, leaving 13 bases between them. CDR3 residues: CSARIPGVDTGELFF. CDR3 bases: TGCAGTGCTAGAATTCCAGGGGTGGACACCGGGGAGCTGTTTTTT.